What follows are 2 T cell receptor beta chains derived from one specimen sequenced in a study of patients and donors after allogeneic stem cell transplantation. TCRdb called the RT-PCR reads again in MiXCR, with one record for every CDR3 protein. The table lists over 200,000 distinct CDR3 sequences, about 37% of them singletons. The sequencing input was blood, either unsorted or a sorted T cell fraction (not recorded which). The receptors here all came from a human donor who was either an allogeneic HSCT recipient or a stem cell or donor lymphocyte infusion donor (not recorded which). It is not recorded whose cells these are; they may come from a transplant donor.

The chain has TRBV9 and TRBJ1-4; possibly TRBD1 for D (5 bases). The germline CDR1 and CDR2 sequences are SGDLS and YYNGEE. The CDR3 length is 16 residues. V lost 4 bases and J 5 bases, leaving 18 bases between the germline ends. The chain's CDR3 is CASSPREGNRNEKLFF. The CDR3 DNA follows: TGTGCCAGCAGCCCAAGGGAGGGGAACCGGAATGAAAAACTGTTTTTT.

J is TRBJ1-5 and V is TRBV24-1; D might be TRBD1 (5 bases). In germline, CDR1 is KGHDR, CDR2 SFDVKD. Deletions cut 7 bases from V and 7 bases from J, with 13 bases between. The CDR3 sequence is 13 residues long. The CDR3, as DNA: TGTGCCACCAGCATCGGGGGATGGCAGCCCCAGCATTTT. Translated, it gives CATSIGGWQPQHF.